The present entry profiles one T cell receptor (beta chain) with its context. No antigen is known for it. Produced via immunoSEQ multiplex PCR; TCRdb's table is partial and in-frame only. The repertoire holds about 5,600 clones, with roughly 73% as singletons. This sample is part of a study of CD8 T cell repertoires and HIV-1 epitope variants. This sequence originates from a male donor with HIV. Sequencing was done on a sample of cultured CD8+ T cells derived from PBMCs.

The CDR3 spells CAWSIGLAGATDTQYF. The DNA of the CDR3 is TGTGCCTGGAGTATCGGACTAGCGGGGGCTACAGATACGCAGTATTTT. This chain links TRBV30 with TRBJ2-3, with 13 bases matching TRBD2. J gave up 3 bases and V 2 bases, and 5 bases lay outside the gene matches. This CDR3 region has 16 residues. CDR1 is GTSNPN, CDR2 SVGIG, per germline (reference sequence).